The entry below gives a single TCR beta chain sequence along with its context. The target antigen is unknown. The sample comes from a study of T-cell memory formation after mild COVID-19. Whole-study findings and limits: Clones that got smaller from day 15 to 85 had even CD4/CD8, while clones growing later tipped toward CD4+.

From 5'RACE with constant-segment primers came TCR alpha and TCR beta cDNA libraries that carried sample barcodes and UMIs. TCRdb re-called the 5' RACE reads through MiXCR, storing one row per CDR3 protein. The sample carries about 100,000 distinct CDR3 sequences, around 10% recorded once. The source of this sequence is a man aged 18 to 35 who had mild COVID-19 (a few samples of this study predate the infection). Cell type and time point are not known. The material sequenced was PBMCs or a T cell subset sorted from them (not recorded which).

CDR3 in amino acids: CASGFTAGEVTDTQYF. The CDR3 DNA reads as TGTGCTAGTGGTTTCACAGCGGGGGAGGTCACAGATACGCAGTATTTT. The genes are TRBV12-5 and TRBJ2-3; TRBD2 aligns across 8 bases. The CDR3 is 16 amino acids. Germline lookup yields CDR1 LGHNT and CDR2 FRNRAP. The V and J ends lost 3 bases and 2 bases, in that order; junction bases with no gene match: 7.